Listed below are T cell receptor beta chains from one sample, sequenced in a study of T cells in Graves' hyperthyroidism and ophthalmopathy. TCRdb analysed the multiplex PCR reads with MiXCR anew, one entry per CDR3 protein. The data show 340,000 or so distinct CDR3 sequences, roughly 20% seen once. Sequenced: blood. These TCRs come from a woman aged 45-60 years with Graves' hyperthyroidism. The CDR3 runs from the conserved cysteine through the conserved F or W.

j_call | v_call | cdr3_aa
TRBJ2-1 | TRBV6-2/TRBV6-3 | CASSDGDYSNEQFF
TRBJ2-1 | TRBV10-3 | CAISAMTTGVPPSYNEQFF
TRBJ1-4 | TRBV7-8 | CASSSTRQGVQEKLFF
TRBJ2-7 | TRBV20-1 | CSARGSSGGYEQYF
TRBJ2-1 | TRBV30 | CAWRGYGGRAFGYEQFF
TRBJ2-5 | TRBV19 | CASSTTDGLRETQYF
TRBJ1-1 | TRBV11-2 | CASSPNGRVSTEAFF
TRBJ2-1 | TRBV4-1 | CASSQASGASSYNEQFF
TRBJ1-1 | TRBV28 | CASSFPLGRGKMNTEAFF
TRBJ2-3 | TRBV12-3/TRBV12-4 | CASSARMGGGWTDTQYF
TRBJ2-3 | TRBV7-2 | CASSPSALEAGWDTQYF
TRBJ1-2 | TRBV7-3 | CASSPQGPGGYTF
TRBJ2-3 | TRBV27 | CASSFGLAGAFSTDTQYF
TRBJ2-3 | TRBV3-1 | CASSQARSHTDTQYF
TRBJ2-1 | TRBV6-1 | CASSGPGTGVWNEQFF
TRBJ1-5 | TRBV20-1 | CSAGDLGQPQHF
TRBJ1-2 | TRBV14 | CASSVTANYGYTF
TRBJ2-6 | TRBV24-1 | CATGASGANVLTF
TRBJ2-7 | TRBV6-2/TRBV6-3 | CASSYGGFGVSYEQYF
TRBJ2-1 | TRBV6-1 | CASSEGRAHPYNEQFF
TRBJ1-5 | TRBV6-1 | CASSVTQGAKEPQHF
TRBJ2-7 | TRBV20-1 | CSARQGGYEQYF
TRBJ1-4 | TRBV19 | CASSTQGEANEKLFF
TRBJ1-6 | TRBV7-3 | CASSLMAGRDSPLHF
TRBJ1-4 | TRBV3-1 | CASSYLNEKLFF
TRBJ2-1 | TRBV11-2 | CASSSDWTSGSQSYNEQFF
TRBJ2-1 | TRBV20-1 | CSAAAGTKDYNEQFF
TRBJ2-7 | TRBV25-1 | CASSEFGGSDEQYF
TRBJ1-1 | TRBV9 | CASGAGWNTEAFF
TRBJ2-4 | TRBV11-2 | CASSLSGSAKNIQYF
TRBJ2-7 | TRBV5-4 | CASRGTEAYEQYF
TRBJ2-5 | TRBV11-2 | CASSLGAAGEETQYF